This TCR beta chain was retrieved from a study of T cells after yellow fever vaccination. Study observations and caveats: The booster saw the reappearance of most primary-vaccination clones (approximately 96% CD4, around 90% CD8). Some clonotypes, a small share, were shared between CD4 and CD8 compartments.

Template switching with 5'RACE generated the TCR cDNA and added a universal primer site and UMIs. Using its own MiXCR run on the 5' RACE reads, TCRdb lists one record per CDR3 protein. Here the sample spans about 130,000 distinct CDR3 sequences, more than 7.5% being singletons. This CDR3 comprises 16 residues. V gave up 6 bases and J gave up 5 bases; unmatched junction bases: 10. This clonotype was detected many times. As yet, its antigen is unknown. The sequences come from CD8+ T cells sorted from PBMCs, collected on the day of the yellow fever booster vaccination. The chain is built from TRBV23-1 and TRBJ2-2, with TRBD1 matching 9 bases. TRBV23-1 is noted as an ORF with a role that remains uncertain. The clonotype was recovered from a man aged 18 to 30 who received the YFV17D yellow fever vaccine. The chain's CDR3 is CASSQPGQGCTGELFF. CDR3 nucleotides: TGCGCCAGCAGCCAGCCGGGACAGGGATGTACCGGGGAGCTGTTTTTT.